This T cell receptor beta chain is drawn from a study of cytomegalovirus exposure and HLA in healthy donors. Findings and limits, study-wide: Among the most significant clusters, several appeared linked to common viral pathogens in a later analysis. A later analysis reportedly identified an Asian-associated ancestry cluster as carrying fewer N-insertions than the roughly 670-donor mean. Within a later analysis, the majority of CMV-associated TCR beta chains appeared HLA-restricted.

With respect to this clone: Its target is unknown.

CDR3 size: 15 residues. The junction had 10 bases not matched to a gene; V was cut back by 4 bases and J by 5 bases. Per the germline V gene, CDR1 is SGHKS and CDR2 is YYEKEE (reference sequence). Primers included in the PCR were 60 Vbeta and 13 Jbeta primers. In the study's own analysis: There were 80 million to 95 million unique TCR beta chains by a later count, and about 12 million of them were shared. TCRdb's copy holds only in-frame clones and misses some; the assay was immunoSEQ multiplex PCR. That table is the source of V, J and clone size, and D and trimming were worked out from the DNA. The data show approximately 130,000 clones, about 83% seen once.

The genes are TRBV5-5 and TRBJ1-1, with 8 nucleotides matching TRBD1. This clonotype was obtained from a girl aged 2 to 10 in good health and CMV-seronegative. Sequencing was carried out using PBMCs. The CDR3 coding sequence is TGTGCCAGCAGCCGGGGGCAGGGGGCTTGGACTGAAGCTTTCTTT. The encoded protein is CASSRGQGAWTEAFF.